Listed below are T cell receptor beta chains from one sample, sequenced in a study of memory CD4+ T cells and cytomegalovirus serostatus. Data came from immunoSEQ multiplex PCR; TCRdb stores just in-frame clones and leaves some out. Of 70,000 or so clones in the sample, around four fifths were seen once. The sequenced material came from memory CD4+ T cells from blood. All receptors come from an adult in good health and CMV-seropositive. The CDR3 runs from the conserved cysteine through the conserved F or W. D genes are given only for firm matches.

j_call cdr3_length v_call d_call cdr3_aa cdr3_nt
TRBJ1-1 15 TRBV9 NA CASSAVAGANTEAFF TGTGCCAGCAGCGCAGTGGCAGGGGCCAACACTGAAGCTTTCTTT
TRBJ1-5 14 TRBV19 NA CASSRGQSNQPQHF TGTGCCAGTAGTAGGGGGCAGAGCAATCAGCCCCAGCATTTT
TRBJ2-7 15 TRBV7-2 TRBD2 CASSLGGGGAYEQYF TGTGCCAGCAGCTTAGGGGGCGGGGGGGCCTACGAGCAGTACTTC
TRBJ1-2 15 TRBV7-2 TRBD1 CASSQDRGASYGYTF TGTGCCAGCAGCCAAGACAGGGGAGCGAGCTATGGCTACACCTTC
TRBJ1-2 14 TRBV29-1 NA CSVDVAGLGYGYTF TGCAGCGTTGACGTGGCGGGGTTGGGCTATGGCTACACCTTC
TRBJ2-3 15 TRBV11-3 NA CASSLGQQNTDTQYF TGTGCCAGCAGCTTAGGGCAACAGAACACAGATACGCAGTATTTT
TRBJ1-2 15 TRBV7-9 NA CASSLFAGPQGGYTF TGTGCCAGCAGCTTATTTGCAGGACCCCAAGGGGGCTACACCTTC
TRBJ1-4 16 TRBV7-9 TRBD1 CASSYSTGVLNEKLFF TGTGCCAGCAGCTATTCCACAGGGGTCTTGAATGAAAAACTGTTTTTT
TRBJ1-1 15 TRBV11-3 NA CASTYREAGNTEAFF TGTGCCAGCACCTACAGAGAGGCGGGAAACACTGAAGCTTTCTTT
TRBJ2-3 13 TRBV30 NA CAWSRASTDTQYF TGTGCCTGGAGTAGGGCTAGCACAGATACGCAGTATTTT
TRBJ1-4 13 TRBV7-9 NA CASSRGQNEKLFF TGTGCCAGCAGCCGGGGGCAGAATGAAAAACTGTTTTTT